Following are 18 T cell receptor beta chains from one sample sequenced in a study of blood T cell repertoires in COVID-19. Some clones are missing from TCRdb's copy, which holds only in-frame ones; the method was immunoSEQ multiplex PCR. The table records around 170,000 clones, about 88% of them present only once. Sequencing was performed on peripheral blood. Source of these receptors: a man aged 55 to 70 with acute or convalescent COVID-19.

On this clone itself: The sample has other DNA sequences that encode this CDR3 too. The chain carries TRBV24-1 and TRBJ2-2, with 7 positions matching TRBD2. The V gene end was trimmed by 6 bases and the J gene end by 5 bases; junction bases not matched to a gene: 5. This CDR3 is built from 14 residues. Germline-derived CDR1 and CDR2 are KGHDR and SFDVKD. The CDR3 DNA is TGTGCCACCAGTTTGGCGGGGGTGACCGGGGAGCTGTTTTTT. Protein product: CATSLAGVTGELFF.

The rearrangement links TRBV7-9 to TRBJ2-7, with D possibly TRBD1 on 6 matching bases. Germline values: CDR1 SEHNR, CDR2 FQNEAQ (reference sequence). The CDR3 totals 15 residues. V lost 5 bases and J lost 1, with 15 bases in between. CDR3 sequence (DNA): TGTGCCAGCAGCCAAGGGGGTCAGGGTTCCTACGAGCAGTACGTC. Translating gives CASSQGGQGSYEQYV.

The rearrangement joins TRBV18 to TRBJ2-7; 7 positions match TRBD2. Germline loops: CDR1 KGHSH, CDR2 LQKENI. The CDR3 totals 14 residues. V lost 4 bases to trimming and J lost 2 bases; unmatched junction nucleotides: 5. The CDR3 is CASSRPSGPYEQYF. The DNA of the CDR3 is TGTGCCAGCTCACGCCCTAGCGGCCCCTACGAGCAGTACTTC.

V gene TRBV27 combines with J gene TRBJ2-7; 7 positions match TRBD1. Germline lookup yields CDR1 MNHEY and CDR2 SMNVEV (reference sequence). The V gene end was trimmed by 3 bases and the J gene end by 2 bases; junction bases not matched to a gene: 4. The CDR3 has 14 residues. The CDR3 spells CASSLRGPAYEQYF. For the CDR3, the DNA is TGTGCCAGCAGTTTGAGGGGGCCTGCCTACGAGCAGTACTTC.

This chain links TRBV7-9 with TRBJ2-3; 7 bases match TRBD2. The V and J ends lost 6 bases and 0 bases, in that order; junction bases with no gene match: 18. Germline V gene data show CDR1 as SEHNR and CDR2 as FQNEAQ (reference sequence). The CDR3 spans 19 residues. The CDR3 here is CASRQRLAANFDSTDTQYF. The CDR3, as DNA: TGTGCCAGCAGACAAAGACTAGCTGCAAACTTCGATAGCACAGATACGCAGTATTTT.

The chain links TRBV4-3 to TRBJ2-2; TRBD2 matches 10 bases. Germline V CDR1 and CDR2: LGHNA, YSLEER. CDR3 length equals 16 residues. V shed 2 bases, J shed 7 bases, and the junction held 7 bases outside the gene matches. DNA for the CDR3: TGCGCCAGCAGCCAACTACTAGCGGGGACAGGCGGGGAGCTGTTTTTT. Residues: CASSQLLAGTGGELFF.

The chain recombines TRBV24-1 with TRBJ2-5; unclear D gene. V gave up 4 bases and J gave up 3 bases, with 17 bases separating them. Germline V gene sequence: CDR1 KGHDR, CDR2 SFDVKD. CDR3 length: 16 amino acids. The CDR3, as DNA: TGTGCCACCAGTGAGTCGACAATCGGTTGGGAAGAGACCCAGTACTTC. Translating it yields CATSESTIGWEETQYF.

This clone was observed a single time. J is TRBJ1-2 and V is TRBV12-3 or TRBV12-4; D is perhaps TRBD1 (5 bases). This CDR3 has 12 residues. V was clipped by 6 bases and J by 8 bases, with 13 bases between them. CDR3 loop: CASSPGGRGYTF. CDR3 nucleotide sequence: TGTGCCAGCAGCCCCGGGGGACGCGGCTACACCTTC.

The genes are TRBV20-1 and TRBJ1-2; unclear D gene. Looked up from germline, CDR1 is DFQATT and CDR2 is SNEGSKA (reference sequence). Deletions cut 3 bases from V and 5 bases from J, with 13 bases between. CDR3 length: 13 residues. The CDR3 spells CSASSGLWYGYTF. The CDR3 nucleotides are TGCAGTGCTAGTTCAGGCCTATGGTATGGCTACACCTTC.

This clone appeared a single time. The rearrangement links TRBV4-1 to TRBJ1-1, with 12 positions matching TRBD1. The germline V gene encodes CDR1 MGHRA and CDR2 YSYEKL. J lost 6 bases, V lost 6 bases, and 2 bases had no gene match. The CDR3 loop spans 13 amino acids. The CDR3 DNA is TGCGCCAGCAGGGGACAGGGGGCCTCTGAAGCTTTCTTT. It codes for CASRGQGASEAFF.

The V gene is TRBV5-6, the J gene TRBJ1-6; D is perhaps TRBD1 (6 bases). The CDR3 has 16 residues. V dropped 4 bases and J dropped 8 bases, with 19 bases sitting between them. The germline gives CDR1 SGHDT, CDR2 YYEEEE. In DNA, the CDR3 is TGTGCCAGCAGCAACCTCAGGGGATCTACCGATTCACCCCTCCACTTT. Amino acids: CASSNLRGSTDSPLHF.

The gene calls are TRBV11-3 and TRBJ1-3; 8 bases line up with TRBD1. This CDR3 comprises 17 residues. Per germline, CDR1 SGHNT and CDR2 YENEEA. J lost 0 bases, V lost 5 bases, and 9 bases had no gene match. The CDR3 coding sequence is TGTGCCAGCAGCCTCGGACAGGGCACTTACTCTGGAAACACCATATATTTT. Its translation is CASSLGQGTYSGNTIYF.

The V gene is TRBV24-1, the J gene TRBJ2-5, with TRBD2 identical over 8 bases. Per germline, CDR1 KGHDR and CDR2 SFDVKD. V lost 5 bases and J lost 2; bases outside the gene matches: 6. The CDR3 has 15 residues. CDR3 nucleotides: TGTGCCACCAGTGCTATCGGGAGGGAGCAAGAGACCCAGTACTTC. Translating gives CATSAIGREQETQYF.

The chain is built from TRBV30 and TRBJ2-7, with TRBD1 matching 8 bases. Germline assignment: CDR1 GTSNPN and CDR2 SVGIG (reference sequence). With V trimmed by 1 base and J by 3 bases, 5 bases remained unmatched. The CDR3 consists of 14 residues. CDR3 sequence: CAWSDRDRYYEQYV. The CDR3 DNA follows: TGTGCCTGGAGTGACCGGGACAGGTACTACGAGCAGTACGTC.

In regard to this clone: The junction shows a germline mismatch at one end, possibly a read error. This chain links TRBV6-1 with TRBJ2-3, with 9 positions matching TRBD2. The germline V gene encodes CDR1 MNHNS and CDR2 SASEGT. The CDR3 has 14 amino acids. The CDR3: CASSEYGGLAGPHF. The CDR3 nucleotides are TGTGCCAGCAGTGAATACGGTGGGCTAGCGGGGCCCCATTTT.

V is TRBV24-1 and J is TRBJ2-3, with D possibly being TRBD1 (5 bases). V lost 5 bases, J lost 0 bases, and 20 bases lay in between. This CDR3 comprises 18 residues. The V gene's germline CDR1 is KGHDR and CDR2 SFDVKD. The CDR3 DNA is TGTGCCACCAGTGCAGCACCCGTTGACAGCTCTAGCACAGATACGCAGTATTTT. Protein product: CATSAAPVDSSSTDTQYF.

The chain has TRBV5-6 and TRBJ1-4; TRBD1 agrees at 10 bases. This CDR3 is 16 amino acids long. The V and J ends lost 4 bases and 1 base, in that order; junction bases with no gene match: 4. The germline V gene encodes CDR1 SGHDT and CDR2 YYEEEE. The CDR3 bases are TGTGCCAGCAGCGGAGGACAGGGGGTAACTAATGAAAAACTGTTTTTT. Translated: CASSGGQGVTNEKLFF.

This rearrangement joins TRBV4-3 to TRBJ1-2; no firm D call. Trimming left V 0 bases short and J 1 base short, with 9 bases between. The CDR3 consists of 15 residues. Per germline, CDR1 LGHNA and CDR2 YSLEER. CDR3 amino acids: CASSQESLNNYGYTF. The CDR3 bases are TGCGCCAGCAGCCAAGAGAGCCTCAATAACTATGGCTACACCTTC.